What follows are 30 T cell receptor beta chains derived from one specimen sequenced in a study of blood T cell repertoires in COVID-19. The assay was immunoSEQ multiplex PCR, and TCRdb's table has in-frame clones only and misses some. The sample carries tens of thousands of clones, approximately 83% recorded once. The specimen sequenced was peripheral blood. These receptors came from a human donor in a cohort sampled during active COVID-19.

The CDR3 DNA is TGTGCCAGCAGCAACCAAATCGGGCTAGCGAGCTACAATGAGCAGTTCTTC. It codes for CASSNQIGLASYNEQFF. The chain couples TRBV7-2 to TRBJ2-1, with D perhaps TRBD2 (6 bases). CDR1 SGHTA and CDR2 FQGNSA come from the germline V gene. V was pared by 5 bases and J by 3 bases, with 20 bases between. CDR3 length: 17 residues.

This rearrangement joins TRBV29-1 to TRBJ2-7; D is possibly TRBD1 (5 bases). CDR3 length: 13 amino acids. Trimming took 7 bases from V and 5 from J, leaving 18 bases between them. CDR1 is SQVTM, CDR2 ANQGSEA, per germline. CDR3 in amino acids: CSAGQGGYNEQYF. In nucleotides, the CDR3 is TGCAGCGCCGGGCAGGGTGGGTACAACGAGCAGTACTTC.

The rearrangement uses TRBV7-6 and TRBJ2-5; TRBD2 agrees at 14 bases. There are 16 residues in the CDR3. Per the germline V gene, CDR1 is SGHVS and CDR2 is FNYEAQ. V lost 5 bases, J lost 5 bases, and 7 bases stayed unmatched. The CDR3 DNA reads as TGTGCCAGCAGCCTCGGGACTAGCGGGAGTGGTGAGACCCAGTACTTC. Translated, it gives CASSLGTSGSGETQYF.

V and J are TRBV9 and TRBJ2-2, with TRBD1 matching over 9 bases. The length of the CDR3 is 16 residues. Per the germline V gene, CDR1 is SGDLS and CDR2 is YYNGEE. After removal of 3 bases from V and 3 bases from J, the junction contained 6 bases not matched to a gene. CDR3: CASSGGGTGHTGELFF. The CDR3 nucleotides are TGTGCCAGCAGCGGAGGGGGGACAGGGCACACCGGGGAGCTGTTTTTT.

The V and J genes are TRBV25-1 and TRBJ2-7; 11 bases are shared with TRBD1. This CDR3 is built from 15 residues. Germline lookup yields CDR1 MGHDK and CDR2 SYGVNS. V lost 3 bases and J lost 3; bases outside the gene matches: 4. The DNA of the CDR3 is TGTGCCAGCAGTGAGTTTGGGACAGGGGGCTACGAGCAGTACTTC. Translated, it gives CASSEFGTGGYEQYF.

V and J are TRBV5-4 and TRBJ2-5, with D perhaps TRBD2 (7 bases). Germline assignment: CDR1 SGHNT and CDR2 YYREEE (reference sequence). CDR3 size: 15 residues. V lost 3 bases to trimming and J lost 2 bases, with 14 bases between them. The CDR3 is CASSSMGGPQETQYF. CDR3 coding DNA: TGTGCCAGCAGCTCGATGGGGGGGCCGCAAGAGACCCAGTACTTC.

The chain uses TRBV29-1 and TRBJ2-7, with a tentative D call TRBD2 (5 bases). The CDR3 spans 17 residues. Germline V gives CDR1 SQVTM, CDR2 ANQGSEA. V was pared by 4 bases and J by 7 bases, with 29 bases between. The CDR3 DNA reads TGCAGCGTTGCGGCTTCCGAGACCGGGAAAGGCCTACGAGAGCAGTACTTC. This codes for CSVAASETGKGLREQYF.

CDR3 nucleotide sequence: TGTGCCACCAATGACTACTATGGCTACACCTTC. Protein product: CATNDYYGYTF. The chain recombines TRBV19 with TRBJ1-2, with D unresolved. The CDR3 consists of 11 residues. The germline V and J ends were trimmed by 10 bases and 3 bases, with 9 bases remaining between them. Germline V gene lookup returns CDR1 LNHDA and CDR2 SQIVND (reference sequence).

The chain recombines TRBV7-2 with TRBJ2-7, with TRBD1 identical over 9 bases. Trimming took 0 bases from V and 4 from J; bases not matched to a gene: 4. This CDR3 spans 15 amino acids. The germline V gene encodes CDR1 SGHTA and CDR2 FQGNSA. CDR3 in amino acids: CASSLAQTGGYEQYF. CDR3 bases: TGTGCCAGCAGCTTAGCGCAGACAGGGGGGTACGAGCAGTACTTC.

This chain uses TRBV6-5 with TRBJ2-1; TRBD2 agrees at 8 bases. With V trimmed by 7 bases and J by 2 bases, 4 bases remained unmatched. The germline CDR1 and CDR2 sequences are MNHEY and SVGAGI. The CDR3 consists of 14 residues. The CDR3 here is CASTAGVTYNEQFF. The CDR3 DNA reads TGTGCCAGCACAGCGGGAGTAACCTACAATGAGCAGTTCTTC.

The chain is built from TRBV10-3 and TRBJ2-7; 8 bases fit TRBD2. The CDR3 totals 15 residues. Per germline, CDR1 ENHRY and CDR2 SYGVKD. J was trimmed by 2 bases and V by 6 bases; bases with no gene match: 9. The CDR3 nucleotides are TGTGCCATCAGGGACGGGACTAGTTTAACCTACGAGCAGTACTTC. This sequence encodes CAIRDGTSLTYEQYF.

This chain links TRBV7-9 with TRBJ2-3; TRBD1 matches at 9 bases. With V trimmed by 5 bases and J by 4 bases, 10 bases remained unmatched. CDR3 length: 16 residues. Germline values: CDR1 SEHNR, CDR2 FQNEAQ (reference sequence). The CDR3 loop reads CASSLRTGVIADTQYF. CDR3 sequence (DNA): TGTGCCAGCAGCCTCCGGACAGGGGTTATCGCAGATACGCAGTATTTT.

The V call is TRBV19, the J call TRBJ2-2, with D perhaps matching TRBD1 (5 bases). Trimming left V 5 bases short and J 0 bases short, with 10 bases between. This CDR3 has 15 residues. Germline V CDR1 and CDR2: LNHDA, SQIVND (reference sequence). CDR3 region: CASSFDSPNTGELFF. In DNA, the CDR3 is TGTGCCAGTAGTTTCGACAGCCCGAACACCGGGGAGCTGTTTTTT.

The chain uses TRBV30 and TRBJ2-3; tentative D call: TRBD1 (5 bases). The CDR3 length is 14 residues. Germline V gene lookup returns CDR1 GTSNPN and CDR2 SVGIG (reference sequence). The V gene lost 5 bases and the J gene lost 3 bases, with 15 bases spanning the gap. This chain's CDR3 is CAWFKRGWTDTQYF. The CDR3 bases are TGTGCCTGGTTCAAAAGGGGTTGGACAGATACGCAGTATTTT.

CDR3 sequence: CASNPRRNTEAFF. CDR3 coding DNA: TGTGCCAGCAATCCCAGAAGGAACACTGAAGCTTTCTTT. The chain employs TRBV6-5 and TRBJ1-1; D call uncertain. This CDR3 is built from 13 residues. Deletions cut 7 bases from V and 1 base from J, with 10 bases between. CDR1 and CDR2 (germline): MNHEY, SVGAGI.

This clone was found once. The V and J genes are TRBV19 and TRBJ1-6, with 7 bases matching TRBD1. Germline loops: CDR1 LNHDA, CDR2 SQIVND (reference sequence). The CDR3 consists of 13 residues. The V gene end was trimmed by 8 bases and the J gene end by 4 bases; junction bases not matched to a gene: 2. The CDR3 reads CASSQGYNSPLHF. CDR3 DNA: TGTGCCAGTTCACAGGGGTATAATTCACCCCTCCACTTT.

The V gene is TRBV19, the J gene TRBJ1-2; maybe TRBD1 (6 bases). Germline V lookup: CDR1 LNHDA, CDR2 SQIVND (reference sequence). The germline V and J ends were trimmed by 3 bases and 1 base, with 12 bases remaining between them. The CDR3 contains 15 residues. This CDR3 reads CASSIGTSSNYGYTF. DNA of the CDR3: TGTGCCAGTAGTATTGGGACATCAAGTAACTATGGCTACACCTTC.

The chain recombines TRBV6-5 with TRBJ1-5; the match to TRBD1 covers 8 bases. Looked up from germline, CDR1 is MNHEY and CDR2 is SVGAGI. This CDR3 is built from 14 residues. J lost 6 bases, V lost 2 bases, and 3 bases had no gene match. CDR3 bases: TGTGCCAGCAGTTACCGACAGGGGACTCAGCCCCAGCATTTT. Translating gives CASSYRQGTQPQHF.

V usage is TRBV30 and J usage is TRBJ2-7; perhaps TRBD2 as D (6 bases). The CDR3 extends over 14 amino acids. V was trimmed by 5 bases and J by 6 bases, leaving 20 bases between them. The germline V gene has CDR1 GTSNPN and CDR2 SVGIG (reference sequence). DNA of the CDR3: TGTGCCTGGTGTTCTACGGGGACTCTCGTCGAGCAGTACTTC. Amino acid sequence: CAWCSTGTLVEQYF.

The chain is built from TRBV12-3 or TRBV12-4 and TRBJ1-2, with a weak D call TRBD1 (6 bases). The CDR3 sequence is 13 residues long. Deletions cut 6 bases from V and 6 bases from J, with 14 bases between. The CDR3 DNA follows: TGTGCCAGCAGGAGGGGGGGATCGGATGGCTACACCTTC. Translated, it gives CASRRGGSDGYTF.

V is TRBV28 and J is TRBJ2-7; 7 nucleotides align to TRBD2. CDR1 and CDR2 (germline): MDHEN, SYDVKM. This CDR3 region has 14 residues. Trimming took 5 bases from V and 2 from J; bases not matched to a gene: 6. The CDR3 DNA sequence: TGTGCCAGCAGTCCCTATAGCGGGCCCTACGAGCAGTACTTC. Translating it yields CASSPYSGPYEQYF.

The chain carries TRBV6-6 and TRBJ1-5, with 7 bases matching TRBD1. Looked up from germline, CDR1 is MNHNY and CDR2 is SVGAGI (reference sequence). Losses at the gene ends were 0 bases for V and 3 bases for J; bases not matched to a gene: 2. There are 15 residues in the CDR3. The CDR3 DNA reads TGTGCCAGCAGTTACTCGGGACAGTACAATCAGCCCCAGCATTTT. Its translation is CASSYSGQYNQPQHF.

V and J are TRBV28 and TRBJ1-5; D might be TRBD1 (5 bases). CDR1 is MDHEN and CDR2 is SYDVKM in the germline V gene. With 5 bases removed from V and 3 bases from J, the gap between germline ends came to 17 bases. The CDR3 covers 16 residues. The CDR3 region has the DNA TGTGCCAGCAGTCCCACCGCAGGGTTGTACAATCAGCCCCAGCATTTT. Protein: CASSPTAGLYNQPQHF.

With regard to this clone: Compared with germline, one end of the junction differs, possibly owing to a read error. The chain recombines TRBV5-5 with TRBJ2-7; D gene uncertain. The CDR3 consists of 15 residues. CDR1 SGHKS and CDR2 YYEKEE come from the germline V gene (reference sequence). The CDR3 spells CASSLGSTYSYEQYF. The CDR3 nucleotides read TGTGCCAGCAGTTTGGGATCGACATATTCCTACGAGCAGTACTTC.

The chain uses TRBV7-3 and TRBJ2-7, with TRBD2 identical over 9 bases. CDR3 length: 15 residues. Germline trimming cut 4 bases from V and 6 bases from J; bases unmatched to any gene: 10. The germline V gene encodes CDR1 SGHTA and CDR2 FQGTGA. Written as DNA, the CDR3 is TGTGCCAGCAGCTCCTCTAGCGGGACCCCCTGCGAGCAGTACTTC. This encodes CASSSSSGTPCEQYF.

The chain employs TRBV20-1 and TRBJ2-1; 8 nucleotides agree with TRBD2. In germline, CDR1 is DFQATT, CDR2 SNEGSKA (reference sequence). The CDR3 runs to 15 residues. Germline trimming cut 3 bases from V and 5 bases from J; bases unmatched to any gene: 9. CDR3 region: CSASGREGGHNEQFF. CDR3 in DNA: TGCAGTGCTAGTGGCCGGGAGGGCGGCCACAATGAGCAGTTCTTC.

V gene TRBV28 combines with J gene TRBJ2-1, with D uncertain. In germline, CDR1 is MDHEN, CDR2 SYDVKM. This CDR3 spans 14 amino acids. The germline V and J ends were trimmed by 4 bases and 2 bases, with 9 bases remaining between them. This CDR3 is CASSSYGAYNEQFF. CDR3 DNA sequence: TGTGCCAGCAGTTCATACGGTGCCTACAATGAGCAGTTCTTC.

The chain employs TRBV5-1 and TRBJ2-3, with 11 bases identical to TRBD1. The CDR3 consists of 15 residues. CDR1 and CDR2 from the germline V gene are SGHRS and YFSETQ. J lost 5 bases, V lost 4 bases, and 6 bases had no gene match. CDR3 loop: CASSPGQGAIDTQYF. The CDR3 DNA reads TGCGCCAGCAGCCCCGGACAGGGGGCTATAGATACGCAGTATTTT.

The table lists this clone with a few counts. V usage is TRBV19 and J usage is TRBJ1-5; no firm D call. Germline V gene lookup returns CDR1 LNHDA and CDR2 SQIVND (reference sequence). The V end lost 7 bases, the J end lost 0 bases, and 7 bases lay between the germline ends. The CDR3 has 13 amino acids. CDR3 nucleotides: TGTGCCAGTAAGGAGAATAGCAATCAGCCCCAGCATTTT. This translates into CASKENSNQPQHF.

This chain uses TRBV12-5 with TRBJ2-7, with 9 bases that match TRBD1. This CDR3 has 15 amino acids. Germline V lookup: CDR1 LGHNT, CDR2 FRNRAP. V dropped 2 bases and J dropped 3; count of bases not matched to a gene: 5. The CDR3 DNA follows: TGTGCTAGTGGTTTGAGGGACAGGGAATTCTACGAGCAGTACTTC. The encoded protein is CASGLRDREFYEQYF.